The 19 T cell receptor beta chains given below trace back to one sample, sequenced in a study of response to subunit inactivated influenza vaccine. Via MiXCR, TCRdb re-called the RT-PCR reads, giving one row per CDR3 protein. Here the sample spans more than 500,000 distinct CDR3 sequences, 10% to 12% being singletons. The same data also went into a second study, on T cells expressing NK-cell markers. Per that paper: UMIs accompanied the 5'RACE template switching by which TCR beta cDNA was made.

Specimen: PBMCs from blood, collected on the day of vaccination. The source is a man aged 50 to 60 who received an inactivated influenza vaccine.

The sample holds many counts of this clonotype. The chain employs TRBV18 and TRBJ2-2; no firm D call. There are 15 residues in the CDR3. Trimming removed 1 base at V and 1 base at J, with 7 bases between. The V gene's germline CDR1 is KGHSH and CDR2 LQKENI. The CDR3 region has the DNA TGTGCCAGCTCACCACTCGTGGGGAACACCGGGGAGCTGTTTTTT. Translating it yields CASSPLVGNTGELFF.

This chain joins TRBV12-3 or TRBV12-4 and TRBJ2-5; TRBD2 matches at 10 bases. This CDR3 region has 15 residues. The V and J ends lost 5 bases and 5 bases, in that order; junction bases with no gene match: 8. The CDR3, as DNA: TGTGCCAGCAGTGGGACTAGCGCGGGTTGGGAGACCCAGTACTTC. This gives the protein CASSGTSAGWETQYF.

This clonotype was seen more than once but under ten times. The chain recombines TRBV4-2 with TRBJ1-2, with 12 bases that match TRBD1. The germline CDR1 and CDR2 sequences are LGHNA and YNFKEQ. Trimming cost V 1 base and J 11 bases; bases outside gene matches: 8. The CDR3 is 15 amino acids. CDR3 DNA sequence: TGTGCCAGCAGCCAAGGGGGACAGGGGGCCTCCAGTTACACCTTC. Translating gives CASSQGGQGASSYTF.

The CDR3 loop is CSASSGTVNQPQHF. As DNA, the CDR3 is TGCAGTGCTAGTTCCGGCACCGTCAATCAGCCCCAGCATTTT. This chain links TRBV20-1 with TRBJ1-5; D call uncertain. This CDR3 has 14 amino acids. Germline CDR1 and CDR2: DFQATT and SNEGSKA (reference sequence). Trimming took off 3 bases at V and 3 bases at J, with 12 bases between the two ends.

This clonotype has a count of ten or more. The V call is TRBV7-7, the J call TRBJ2-2; 7 nucleotides agree with TRBD1. CDR1 is SSHAT, CDR2 FNYEAQ, per germline (reference sequence). The CDR3 extends over 13 amino acids. V dropped 7 bases and J dropped 4; count of bases not matched to a gene: 3. CDR3 in amino acids: CASTPGGTGELFF. The CDR3 nucleotides are TGTGCCAGCACCCCAGGGGGCACCGGGGAGCTGTTTTTT.

This clonotype was counted a few times. This chain connects TRBV4-1 to TRBJ2-5; 10 bases align to TRBD2. Germline V lookup: CDR1 MGHRA, CDR2 YSYEKL. This CDR3 has 17 residues. The trim removed 1 base at V and 5 bases at J, leaving 10 bases unmatched. The CDR3 region has the DNA TGCGCCAGCAGCCAAGGCCCTACTAGCGGGGTAGGGGAGACCCAGTACTTC. Translation gives CASSQGPTSGVGETQYF.

This clonotype was detected ten times or more. This chain joins TRBV29-1 and TRBJ2-5; 11 bases line up with TRBD1. Germline V gene sequence: CDR1 SQVTM, CDR2 ANQGSEA. After removal of 3 bases from V and 13 bases from J, the junction contained 19 bases not matched to a gene. CDR3 length: 16 residues. Written as DNA, the CDR3 is TGCAGCGTTGACGGCCCGTGGGACAGGGGGGGGAGTAGTCTGTACTTC. Its protein is CSVDGPWDRGGSSLYF.

This clonotype was picked up many times. The chain has TRBV7-9 and TRBJ2-1, with D possibly matching TRBD2 (5 bases). Trimming removed 10 bases at V and 4 bases at J, with 17 bases between. This CDR3 spans 14 amino acids. Germline lookup yields CDR1 SEHNR and CDR2 FQNEAQ (reference sequence). The CDR3 bases are TGTGCCATCCCGTATGGACTCTCATACAATGAGCAGTTCTTC. Protein product: CAIPYGLSYNEQFF.

This clonotype turned up a few times. The chain joins TRBV9 to TRBJ2-3; a possible D gene is TRBD2 (6 bases). V lost 0 bases and J lost 2, with 7 bases in between. Germline CDR1 reads SGDLS; CDR2 reads YYNGEE. This CDR3 spans 14 amino acids. The CDR3 loop reads CASSVGDFTDTQYF. The DNA for the CDR3 is TGTGCCAGCAGCGTAGGGGACTTCACAGATACGCAGTATTTT. Based on the CDR3 plus reference TRBV9 and TRBJ2-3, the full variable domain is DSGVTQTPKHLITATGQRVTLRCSPRSGDLSVYWYQQSLDQGLQFLIQYYNGEERAKGNILERFSAQQFPDLHSELNLSSLELGDSALYFCASSVGDFTDTQYFGPGTRLTVL.

This clonotype was observed a few times. The CDR3 protein is CSALAGGRSYEQYF. CDR3 sequence (DNA): TGCAGTGCTTTAGCGGGAGGGAGATCCTACGAGCAGTACTTC. This chain connects TRBV20-1 to TRBJ2-7; TRBD2 agrees at 11 bases. In germline, CDR1 is DFQATT, CDR2 SNEGSKA (reference sequence). The CDR3 covers 14 residues. The V and J ends lost 5 bases and 1 base, in that order; junction bases with no gene match: 4.

CDR3 loop: CASGPGIATNEKLFF. The CDR3 coding sequence is TGTGCCAGCGGACCAGGGATTGCAACTAATGAAAAACTGTTTTTT. V is TRBV6-2 or TRBV6-3 and J is TRBJ1-4; TRBD1 is a possible D gene (5 bases). Germline CDR1 is MNHEY and CDR2 is SVGEGT. Trimming shortened V by 8 bases and J by 0 bases, and 13 bases separated the two germline ends. This CDR3 has 15 residues.

This clonotype was seen only a few times. The chain couples TRBV20-1 to TRBJ1-1; 8 bases line up with TRBD1. Per the germline V gene, CDR1 is DFQATT and CDR2 is SNEGSKA (reference sequence). The CDR3 length is 15 residues. V shed 0 bases and J 6 bases; nucleotides not matched to a gene: 9. CDR3: CSARDGGRGQAEAFF. CDR3 bases: TGCAGTGCTAGAGATGGGGGCAGGGGGCAGGCTGAAGCTTTCTTT.

The CDR3 sequence: CASSRRTNTGELFF. DNA of the CDR3: TGTGCCAGCAGCCGACGCACGAACACCGGGGAGCTGTTTTTT. V usage is TRBV4-2 and J usage is TRBJ2-2, with D unclear. There are 14 residues in the CDR3. Looked up from germline, CDR1 is LGHNA and CDR2 is YNFKEQ. V shed 4 bases and J shed 0 bases, with 6 bases lying between them.

This clonotype was seen many times. V is TRBV6-2 or TRBV6-3 and J is TRBJ2-1; 11 bases are a match to TRBD2. Per germline, CDR1 MNHEY and CDR2 SVGEGT. This CDR3 has 15 residues. J lost 4 bases, V lost 6 bases, and 5 bases had no gene match. The CDR3 region is CASSLLAGGYNEQFF. The CDR3 nucleotides read TGTGCCAGCAGCTTGCTAGCGGGAGGATACAATGAGCAGTTCTTC.

This chain uses TRBV24-1 with TRBJ2-3, with 10 bases lining up with TRBD2. J lost 4 bases, V lost 5 bases, and 5 bases had no gene match. This CDR3 has 15 residues. The germline CDR1 and CDR2 sequences are KGHDR and SFDVKD. This chain's CDR3 is CATSASSGRADTQYF. The DNA of the CDR3 is TGTGCCACCAGTGCCTCTAGCGGGAGAGCAGATACGCAGTATTTT.

This clonotype occurred a few times. This chain connects TRBV14 to TRBJ2-1, with D possibly TRBD2 on 5 matching bases. V lost 1 base, J lost 6 bases, and 16 bases lay in between. This CDR3 has 16 amino acids. Germline V gene sequence: CDR1 SGHDN, CDR2 FVKESK. The CDR3 spells CASSQGGHTRLNEQFF. Here the CDR3 DNA reads TGTGCCAGCAGCCAAGGCGGGCATACGCGACTCAATGAGCAGTTCTTC.

This clonotype was detected a few times. The chain employs TRBV7-8 and TRBJ1-2, with no clear D. This CDR3 region has 14 residues. The V end lost 0 bases, the J end lost 4 bases, and 9 bases lay between the germline ends. The germline CDR1 and CDR2 sequences are SGHVS and FQNEAQ. CDR3 nucleotides: TGTGCCAGCAGCTTAGCTGTGACCTCCTATGGCTACACCTTC. Translation gives CASSLAVTSYGYTF.

The V call is TRBV5-1, the J call TRBJ2-1; 9 nucleotides align to TRBD2. The CDR3 has 18 residues. Germline trimming cut 2 bases from V and 9 bases from J; bases unmatched to any gene: 18. Germline CDR1 and CDR2: SGHRS and YFSETQ. Here the CDR3 DNA reads TGCGCCAGCAGCTTAATCTCTACCGGGGCTAGCGGGATGGTTGAGCAGTTCTTC. It encodes CASSLISTGASGMVEQFF.

In its sample, this clonotype was seen many times. The chain employs TRBV18 and TRBJ2-7; possible D gene TRBD1, 5 bases. V lost 2 bases and J lost 2, with 10 bases in between. Looked up from germline, CDR1 is KGHSH and CDR2 is LQKENI. There are 14 residues in the CDR3. CDR3 protein: CASSPAGFTYEQYF. DNA of the CDR3: TGTGCCAGCTCACCAGCAGGGTTTACCTACGAGCAGTACTTC.